Each of the 10 T cell receptor beta chains below was sequenced from the same sample in a study of cytomegalovirus exposure and HLA in healthy donors. Primers included in the PCR were 60 Vbeta and 13 Jbeta primers. Profiled with immunoSEQ multiplex PCR; TCRdb holds only in-frame clones, not every one. Its table lists 150,000 to 200,000 clones. Sequenced input: PBMCs. All receptors come from a boy aged 5-17 years in good health and CMV-seronegative.

The V gene is TRBV7-6, the J gene TRBJ2-7; 9 bases fit TRBD1. There are 16 residues in the CDR3. Looked up from germline, CDR1 is SGHVS and CDR2 is FNYEAQ. V was clipped by 5 bases and J by 0 bases; unmatched bases: 8. The CDR3 DNA follows: TGTGCCAGCAGCCTTGCTCGGGACAGGGTCTCCTACGAGCAGTACTTC. Protein sequence: CASSLARDRVSYEQYF.

As DNA, the CDR3 is TGCGCCAGCAGCCCAGTAAAGAGCGGACTCCGAGGAGAGACCCAGTACTTC. This gives the protein CASSPVKSGLRGETQYF. The chain combines TRBV5-1 with TRBJ2-5; possible D gene TRBD2, 5 bases. CDR1 and CDR2 from the germline V gene are SGHRS and YFSETQ. The length of the CDR3 is 17 residues. V was clipped by 4 bases and J by 4 bases, with 23 bases between them.

This rearrangement joins TRBV4-2 to TRBJ2-3, with D unresolved. From germline, CDR1 is LGHNA and CDR2 YNFKEQ. Between the trimmed V and J ends, which lost 0 bases and 6 bases, there was a span of 13 bases. The CDR3 length is 15 residues. The CDR3 coding sequence is TGTGCCAGCAGCCAAGATCCCCAGCGTATCGATACGCAGTATTTT. Amino acid sequence: CASSQDPQRIDTQYF.

This chain connects TRBV10-2 to TRBJ2-1; tentatively, D is TRBD2 (6 bases). Germline values: CDR1 WSHSY, CDR2 SAAADI. The CDR3 loop spans 13 amino acids. Trimming pared 11 bases from V and 4 bases from J, leaving 15 bases between. Written as DNA, the CDR3 is TGCGCCTGCGGGACGGAAAGTTACAATGAGCAGTTCTTC. It specifies CACGTESYNEQFF.

The chain employs TRBV4-2 and TRBJ1-1, with D uncertain. V was cut by 8 bases and J by 0 bases, with 10 bases left in between. Germline CDR1 LGHNA, CDR2 YNFKEQ. The CDR3 runs to 13 residues. The CDR3 bases are TGTGCCAGCCAGACGGGAATGAACACTGAAGCTTTCTTT. This codes for CASQTGMNTEAFF.

This chain joins TRBV5-1 and TRBJ2-7, with 8 bases fitting TRBD2. Losses at the gene ends were 1 base for V and 2 bases for J; bases not matched to a gene: 5. CDR3 size: 15 residues. Germline V gene data show CDR1 as SGHRS and CDR2 as YFSETQ. The CDR3 loop reads CASSLTSGIPYEQYF. The CDR3 DNA reads TGCGCCAGCAGCTTGACTAGCGGCATCCCCTACGAGCAGTACTTC.

Worth noting for this clone: Other DNA sequences in this specimen translate into the identical CDR3. The chain recombines TRBV14 with TRBJ2-5; possible D gene TRBD1, 5 bases. The V end was cut by 3 bases, the J end by 4 bases, with 15 bases between. CDR1 and CDR2 (germline): SGHDN, FVKESK. This CDR3 spans 15 amino acids. CDR3 nucleotides: TGTGCCAGCAGCCAGGACCAAGCAGGGTTAGAGACCCAGTACTTC. Translated, it gives CASSQDQAGLETQYF.

The V gene is TRBV7-2, the J gene TRBJ1-5; 7 bases are shared with TRBD1. Looked up from germline, CDR1 is SGHTA and CDR2 is FQGNSA. CDR3 length equals 17 residues. With 1 base clipped from V and 15 bases from J, the junction kept 21 bases outside the gene matches. The CDR3 region has the DNA TGTGCCAGCAGCTTAGGAGGGACAGCCGAGATCAGGGCCCCAGCGCATTTT. Translation gives CASSLGGTAEIRAPAHF.

In nucleotides, the CDR3 is TGTGCCAGCAGTTTATACCCGGATCAGCCCCAGCATTTT. Protein: CASSLYPDQPQHF. The gene calls are TRBV27 and TRBJ1-5; D not resolved. The CDR3 runs to 13 residues. Germline CDR1 reads MNHEY; CDR2 reads SMNVEV (reference sequence). The V end was cut by 1 base, the J end by 5 bases, with 6 bases between.

This chain joins TRBV5-6 and TRBJ2-7; 10 bases line up with TRBD2. CDR1 is SGHDT and CDR2 is YYEEEE in the germline V gene. This CDR3 has 16 amino acids. V lost 0 bases, J lost 3 bases, and 6 bases stayed unmatched. This chain's CDR3 is CASSLGSSGGLYEQYF. CDR3 DNA: TGTGCCAGCAGCTTGGGGTCTAGCGGGGGCCTCTACGAGCAGTACTTC.